A single sample gave rise to the 20 T cell receptor beta chains below, sequenced in a study of T cell responses to AZD1222 COVID-19 vaccine. Data came from immunoSEQ multiplex PCR; TCRdb stores just in-frame clones and leaves some out. The table lists approximately 170,000 clones, 80% to 90% of them singletons, with around 6.9% in the top ten. The sample in question was peripheral blood, obtained on day 0 of AZD1222 vaccination. The receptor set was obtained from an adult in good health.

The chain combines TRBV3-1 (or the pseudogene TRBV3-2) with TRBJ2-1, with 14 bases aligning to TRBD2. CDR3 length: 17 amino acids. CDR1 is LGHDT, CDR2 YNNKEL, per germline (reference sequence). Trimming removed 2 bases from V and 9 bases from J; junction bases left unmatched: 9. The CDR3 DNA reads TGTGCCAGCAGCCAACCCCAGACTAGCGGGGGGGCGGGTGAGCAGTTCTTC. Translating it yields CASSQPQTSGGAGEQFF.

This clone was picked up one time. CDR3 in amino acids: CASSSGQGYEQYV. The CDR3 DNA reads TGTGCCAGTAGTAGCGGACAGGGCTACGAGCAGTACGTC. The genes are TRBV19 and TRBJ2-7, with 8 bases aligning to TRBD1. The CDR3 spans 13 residues. Germline V gene data show CDR1 as LNHDA and CDR2 as SQIVND (reference sequence). V shed 4 bases, J shed 3 bases, and the junction held 2 bases outside the gene matches.

This chain links TRBV14 with TRBJ2-5; possibly TRBD1 for D (5 bases). The CDR3 sequence is 14 residues long. V was pared by 4 bases and J by 2 bases, with 11 bases between. Germline CDR1 is SGHDN and CDR2 is FVKESK. The CDR3 bases are TGTGCCAGCAGCCCCTGGCAGGGACAAGAGACCCAGTACTTC. Translating it yields CASSPWQGQETQYF.

CDR3 DNA: TGTGCCAGTAAGGAATCTGGGATTGCCTACGAGCAGTACGTC. Translated, it gives CASKESGIAYEQYV. The rearrangement uses TRBV19 and TRBJ2-7, with D uncertain. This CDR3 comprises 14 residues. CDR1 is LNHDA and CDR2 is SQIVND in the germline V gene (reference sequence). The germline V and J ends were trimmed by 7 bases and 2 bases, with 15 bases remaining between them.

The rearrangement uses TRBV5-1 and TRBJ2-1; the D gene could be TRBD1 or TRBD2 (5 bases each). This CDR3 contains 15 residues. V lost 0 bases, J lost 6 bases, and 13 bases lay in between. Per germline, CDR1 SGHRS and CDR2 YFSETQ. CDR3 region: CASSLVPLGGNEQFF. The CDR3 DNA reads TGCGCCAGCAGCTTGGTGCCCCTTGGGGGCAATGAGCAGTTCTTC.

The V and J genes are TRBV12-5 and TRBJ1-1; D might be TRBD1 (6 bases). Germline values: CDR1 LGHNT, CDR2 FRNRAP. This CDR3 region has 16 residues. V lost 7 bases, J lost 3 bases, and 21 bases lay in between. The CDR3 region is CASAPGLRGGYTEAFF. CDR3 DNA sequence: TGTGCTAGTGCCCCGGGCCTGAGGGGGGGTTACACTGAAGCTTTCTTT.

In nucleotides, the CDR3 is TGTGCCAGCAGCGGAGGGGGCGGAGGGGCCTACGAGCAGTACGTC. It codes for CASSGGGGGAYEQYV. The chain combines TRBV9 with TRBJ2-7; maybe TRBD1 (7 bases). Germline V gene sequence: CDR1 SGDLS, CDR2 YYNGEE. The V end lost 3 bases, the J end lost 2 bases, and 15 bases lay between the germline ends. The CDR3 consists of 15 residues.

The chain has TRBV13 and TRBJ2-3; the D gene is possibly TRBD2 (7 bases). Germline V gene lookup returns CDR1 PRHDT and CDR2 FYEKMQ (reference sequence). Between the trimmed V and J ends, which lost 4 bases and 6 bases, there was a span of 11 bases. The CDR3 is made up of 13 amino acids. As DNA, the CDR3 is TGTGCCAGCAGCTACGGGGGGCGTGATACGCAGTATTTT. This gives the protein CASSYGGRDTQYF.

The rearrangement links TRBV2 to TRBJ1-6, with TRBD1 matching 11 bases. Germline loops: CDR1 SNHLY, CDR2 FYNNEI. This CDR3 has 13 amino acids. Germline trimming cut 8 bases from V and 9 bases from J; bases unmatched to any gene: 3. The CDR3: CASVGTGGSPLHF. Written as DNA, the CDR3 is TGTGCCAGCGTCGGGACAGGGGGTTCACCCCTCCACTTT.

The gene calls are TRBV7-9 and TRBJ1-1; unclear D gene. The germline V gene encodes CDR1 SEHNR and CDR2 FQNEAQ (reference sequence). The CDR3 length is 14 residues. Trimming stripped 4 bases from V and 0 bases from J, with 9 bases between. CDR3 loop: CASSYDGMNTEAFF. The CDR3 DNA sequence: TGTGCCAGCAGCTACGACGGCATGAACACTGAAGCTTTCTTT.

The rearrangement uses TRBV13 and TRBJ1-2; TRBD1 agrees at 7 bases. In germline, CDR1 is PRHDT, CDR2 FYEKMQ (reference sequence). The CDR3 runs to 14 residues. Trimming took 2 bases from V and 5 from J; bases not matched to a gene: 5. The CDR3 sequence is CASSLRDSLYGYTF. The CDR3 region has the DNA TGTGCCAGCAGCTTAAGGGACAGCTTATATGGCTACACCTTC.

The chain links TRBV3-1 (or the pseudogene TRBV3-2) to TRBJ1-5; D unclear. Deletions cut 2 bases from V and 0 bases from J, with 5 bases between. The CDR3 sequence is 14 residues long. Germline V gene lookup returns CDR1 LGHDT and CDR2 YNNKEL (reference sequence). Here the CDR3 reads CASSQTLSNQPQHF. DNA for the CDR3: TGTGCCAGCAGCCAAACCCTTAGCAATCAGCCCCAGCATTTT.

The J gene is TRBJ1-1, the V gene TRBV5-6; D remains ambiguous. CDR3 size: 14 residues. Germline loops: CDR1 SGHDT, CDR2 YYEEEE. The V gene lost 1 base and the J gene lost 6 bases, with 13 bases spanning the gap. Here the CDR3 reads CASSLSYGIPEAFF. The DNA for the CDR3 is TGTGCCAGCAGCTTGTCGTACGGGATTCCTGAAGCTTTCTTT.

In this sample, this clone turned up once. J is TRBJ1-2 and V is TRBV6-5; maybe TRBD1 (6 bases). This CDR3 has 12 amino acids. V dropped 7 bases and J dropped 8 bases, with 14 bases sitting between them. CDR1 MNHEY and CDR2 SVGAGI come from the germline V gene. This CDR3 reads CASTSGAVGYTF. As DNA, the CDR3 is TGTGCCAGCACATCAGGGGCAGTAGGCTACACCTTC.

The chain is built from TRBV19 and TRBJ1-2; D gene uncertain. The germline CDR1 and CDR2 sequences are LNHDA and SQIVND (reference sequence). The CDR3 runs to 12 residues. Trimming cost V 5 bases and J 5 bases, with 9 bases left between them. The CDR3 bases are TGTGCCAGTAGTCCGGGAACTTATGGCTACACCTTC. It yields the protein CASSPGTYGYTF.

The chain employs TRBV5-1 and TRBJ2-1; the match to TRBD2 covers 11 bases. V shed 2 bases, J shed 8 bases, and the junction held 6 bases outside the gene matches. The CDR3 spans 15 residues. Germline CDR1 is SGHRS and CDR2 is YFSETQ. DNA for the CDR3: TGCGCCAGCAGCTTCAGGGGACTAGCGGACCATGAGCAGTTCTTC. It specifies CASSFRGLADHEQFF.

The chain has TRBV19 and TRBJ2-3, with 9 nucleotides matching TRBD1. This CDR3 region has 21 residues. Germline V gene sequence: CDR1 LNHDA, CDR2 SQIVND (reference sequence). V was pared by 4 bases and J by 2 bases, with 22 bases of the junction left unmatched. CDR3 coding DNA: TGTGCCAGTAGTACGCACCGGCCGGGACAGGGTCGAAGTAGTAACACAGATACGCAGTATTTT. Translated: CASSTHRPGQGRSSNTDTQYF.

V is TRBV5-1 and J is TRBJ2-7; tentatively, D is TRBD2 (5 bases). Trimming left V 0 bases short and J 6 bases short, with 13 bases between. Germline lookup yields CDR1 SGHRS and CDR2 YFSETQ. This CDR3 comprises 14 residues. Written as DNA, the CDR3 is TGCGCCAGCAGCTTGGCCAAGGAGGCGGTCGAGCAGTACGTC. Its translation is CASSLAKEAVEQYV.

There are a few counts of this clone. The J gene is TRBJ1-1, the V gene TRBV15; D gene uncertain. Germline assignment: CDR1 LNHNV and CDR2 YYDKDF (reference sequence). Trimming took 4 bases from V and 0 from J, leaving 6 bases between them. The CDR3 has 13 amino acids. The CDR3 loop is CATSIGMNTEAFF. For the CDR3, the DNA is TGTGCCACCAGCATAGGAATGAACACTGAAGCTTTCTTT.

The sample holds one count of this clone. This sequence joins TRBV28 and TRBJ2-7; 7 bases match TRBD1. V gave up 6 bases and J gave up 7 bases; unmatched junction bases: 15. Germline V gives CDR1 MDHEN, CDR2 SYDVKM. The CDR3 length is 15 residues. CDR3 in amino acids: CASSRTGVGRGEQYF. CDR3 nucleotides: TGTGCCAGCAGCAGAACAGGGGTCGGCCGGGGAGAGCAGTACTTC.